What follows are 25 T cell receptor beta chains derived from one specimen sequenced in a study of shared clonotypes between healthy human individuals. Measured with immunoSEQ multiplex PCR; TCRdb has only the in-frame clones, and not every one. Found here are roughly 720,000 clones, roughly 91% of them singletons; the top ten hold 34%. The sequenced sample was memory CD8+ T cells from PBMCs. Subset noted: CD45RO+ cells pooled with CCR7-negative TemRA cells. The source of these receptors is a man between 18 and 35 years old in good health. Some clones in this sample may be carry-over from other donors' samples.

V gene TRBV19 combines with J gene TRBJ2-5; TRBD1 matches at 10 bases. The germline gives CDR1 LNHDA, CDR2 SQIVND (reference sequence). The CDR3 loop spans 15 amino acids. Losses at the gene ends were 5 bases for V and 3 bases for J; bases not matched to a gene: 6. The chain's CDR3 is CASSEDRGLEETQYF. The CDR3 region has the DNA TGTGCCAGTAGTGAGGACAGGGGGTTAGAAGAGACCCAGTACTTC.

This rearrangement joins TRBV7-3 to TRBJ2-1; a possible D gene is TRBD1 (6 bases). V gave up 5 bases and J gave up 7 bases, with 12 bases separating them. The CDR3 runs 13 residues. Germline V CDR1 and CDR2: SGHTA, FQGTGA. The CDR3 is CASSPETGNEQFF. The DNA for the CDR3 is TGTGCCAGCAGCCCGGAAACAGGGAATGAGCAGTTCTTC.

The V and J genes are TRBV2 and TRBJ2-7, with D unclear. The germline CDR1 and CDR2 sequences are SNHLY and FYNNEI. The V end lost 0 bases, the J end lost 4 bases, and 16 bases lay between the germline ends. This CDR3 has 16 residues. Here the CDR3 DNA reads TGTGCCAGCAGTGAAGCGCTTCGGGCAGCAGGTTACGAGCAGTACTTC. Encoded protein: CASSEALRAAGYEQYF. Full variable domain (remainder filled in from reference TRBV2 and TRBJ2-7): EPEVTQTPSHQVTQMGQEVILRCVPISNHLYFYWYRQILGQKVEFLVSFYNNEISEKSEIFDDQFSVERPDGSNFTLKIRSTKLEDSAMYFCASSEALRAAGYEQYFGPGTRLTVT.

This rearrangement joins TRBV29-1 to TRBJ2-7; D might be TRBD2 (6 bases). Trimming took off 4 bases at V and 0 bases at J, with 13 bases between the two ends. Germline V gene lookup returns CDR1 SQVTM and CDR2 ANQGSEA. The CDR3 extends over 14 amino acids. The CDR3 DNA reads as TGCAGCGTTGGGGGAGGAGGGTACTCCTACGAGCAGTACTTC. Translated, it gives CSVGGGGYSYEQYF.

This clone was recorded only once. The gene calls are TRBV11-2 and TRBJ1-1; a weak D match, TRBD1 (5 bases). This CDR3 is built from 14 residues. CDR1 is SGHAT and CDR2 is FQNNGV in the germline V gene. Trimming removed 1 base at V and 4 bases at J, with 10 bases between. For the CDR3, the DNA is TGTGCCAGCAGCTTAGGGGGGGTGCGCACTGAAGCTTTCTTT. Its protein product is CASSLGGVRTEAFF.

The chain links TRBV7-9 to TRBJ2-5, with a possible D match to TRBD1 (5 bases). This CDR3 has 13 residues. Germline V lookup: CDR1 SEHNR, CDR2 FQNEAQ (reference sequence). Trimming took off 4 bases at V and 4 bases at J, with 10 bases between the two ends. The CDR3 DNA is TGTGCCAGCAGCTCCGAAAGGGGAGAGACCCAGTACTTC. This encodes CASSSERGETQYF.

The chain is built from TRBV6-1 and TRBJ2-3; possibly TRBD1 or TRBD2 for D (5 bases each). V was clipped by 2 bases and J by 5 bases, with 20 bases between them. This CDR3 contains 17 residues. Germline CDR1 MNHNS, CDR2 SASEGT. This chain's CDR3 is CASSEKRGAGERDTQYF. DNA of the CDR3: TGTGCCAGCAGTGAAAAGAGAGGGGCAGGAGAAAGAGATACGCAGTATTTT.

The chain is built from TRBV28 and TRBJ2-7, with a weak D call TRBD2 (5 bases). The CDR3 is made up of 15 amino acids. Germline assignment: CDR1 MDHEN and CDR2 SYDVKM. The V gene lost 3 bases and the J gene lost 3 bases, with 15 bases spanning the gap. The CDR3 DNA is TGTGCCAGCAGTTTCTCCCCTGGGGAGTACTACGAGCAGTACTTC. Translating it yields CASSFSPGEYYEQYF.

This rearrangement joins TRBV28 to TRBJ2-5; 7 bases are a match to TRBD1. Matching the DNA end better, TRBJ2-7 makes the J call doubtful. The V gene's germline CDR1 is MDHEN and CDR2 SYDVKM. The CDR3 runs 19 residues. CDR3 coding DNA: TGTGCCACCAACACAAGACAGGGTCAAATATCGAAACCAACCTACGAGCAGTACTTC. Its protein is CATNTRQGQISKPTYEQYF.

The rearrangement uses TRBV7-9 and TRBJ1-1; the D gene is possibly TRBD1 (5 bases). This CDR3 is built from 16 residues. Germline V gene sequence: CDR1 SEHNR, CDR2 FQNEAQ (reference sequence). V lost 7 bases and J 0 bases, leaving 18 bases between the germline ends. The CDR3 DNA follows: TGTGCCAGCACCGAAGGGGTGGGGGGATTGAACACTGAAGCTTTCTTT. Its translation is CASTEGVGGLNTEAFF.

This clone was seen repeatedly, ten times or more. CDR3: CASSVGDVEGYTF. CDR3 nucleotide sequence: TGTGCCAGCAGCGTAGGGGACGTGGAGGGCTACACCTTC. The chain employs TRBV9 and TRBJ1-2, with D perhaps matching TRBD1 (5 bases). Germline CDR1 reads SGDLS; CDR2 reads YYNGEE. The length of the CDR3 is 13 residues. V was trimmed by 0 bases and J by 8 bases, leaving 11 bases between them.

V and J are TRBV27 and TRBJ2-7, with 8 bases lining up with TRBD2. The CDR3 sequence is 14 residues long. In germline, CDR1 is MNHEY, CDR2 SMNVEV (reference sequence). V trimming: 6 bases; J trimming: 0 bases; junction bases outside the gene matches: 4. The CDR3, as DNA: TGTGCCAGCAGCCAGCGGGGGAGCTCCTACGAGCAGTACTTC. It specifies CASSQRGSSYEQYF.

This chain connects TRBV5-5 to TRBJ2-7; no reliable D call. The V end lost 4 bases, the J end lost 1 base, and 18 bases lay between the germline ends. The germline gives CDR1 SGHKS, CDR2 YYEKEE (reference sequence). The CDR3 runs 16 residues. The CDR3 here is CASSDGTQALSYEQYF. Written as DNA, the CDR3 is TGTGCCAGCAGCGACGGCACCCAGGCCTTGTCCTACGAGCAGTACTTC.

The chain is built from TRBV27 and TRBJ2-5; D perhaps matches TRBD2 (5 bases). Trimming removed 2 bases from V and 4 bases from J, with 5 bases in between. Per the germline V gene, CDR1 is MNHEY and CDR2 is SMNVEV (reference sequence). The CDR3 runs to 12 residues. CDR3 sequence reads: CASSLEGETQYF. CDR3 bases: TGTGCCAGCAGTTTAGAGGGAGAGACCCAGTACTTC.

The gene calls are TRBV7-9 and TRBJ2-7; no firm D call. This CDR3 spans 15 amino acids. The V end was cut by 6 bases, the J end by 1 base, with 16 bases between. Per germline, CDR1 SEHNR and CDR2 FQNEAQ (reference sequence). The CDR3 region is CASSSSRVRSYEQYF. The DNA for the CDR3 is TGTGCCAGCAGTTCTTCACGGGTACGATCCTACGAGCAGTACTTC. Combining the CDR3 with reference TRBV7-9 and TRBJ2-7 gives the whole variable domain DTGVSQNPRHKITKRGQNVTFRCDPISEHNRLYWYRQTLGQGPEFLTYFQNEAQLEKSRLLSDRFSAERPKGSFSTLEIQRTEQGDSAMYLCASSSSRVRSYEQYFGPGTRLTVT.

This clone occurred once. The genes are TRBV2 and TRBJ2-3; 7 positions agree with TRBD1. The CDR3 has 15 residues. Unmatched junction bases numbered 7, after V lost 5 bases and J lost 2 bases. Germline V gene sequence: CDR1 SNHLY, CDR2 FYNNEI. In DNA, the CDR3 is TGTGCCAGCAGTCAAGGGGGCTGGAACACAGATACGCAGTATTTT. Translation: CASSQGGWNTDTQYF.

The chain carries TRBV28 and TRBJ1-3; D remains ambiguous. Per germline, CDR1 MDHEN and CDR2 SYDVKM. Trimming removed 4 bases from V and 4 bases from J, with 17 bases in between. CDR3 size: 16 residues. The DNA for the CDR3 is TGTGCCAGCAGTTGGCGGCATTATCCCCCCGGAAACACCATATATTTT. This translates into CASSWRHYPPGNTIYF.

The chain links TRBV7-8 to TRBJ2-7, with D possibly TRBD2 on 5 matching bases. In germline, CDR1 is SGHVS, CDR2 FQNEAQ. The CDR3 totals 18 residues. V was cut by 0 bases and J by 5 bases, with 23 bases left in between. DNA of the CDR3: TGTGCCAGCAGCTTAGCGAGCGCCAAACGGGAATTAGTGGACGAGCAGTACTTC. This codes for CASSLASAKRELVDEQYF.

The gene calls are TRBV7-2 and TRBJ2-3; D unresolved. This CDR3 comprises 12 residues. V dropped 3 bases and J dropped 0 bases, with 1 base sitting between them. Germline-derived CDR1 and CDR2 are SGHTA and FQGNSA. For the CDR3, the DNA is TGTGCCAGCAGCTTCAGCACAGATACGCAGTATTTT. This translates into CASSFSTDTQYF.

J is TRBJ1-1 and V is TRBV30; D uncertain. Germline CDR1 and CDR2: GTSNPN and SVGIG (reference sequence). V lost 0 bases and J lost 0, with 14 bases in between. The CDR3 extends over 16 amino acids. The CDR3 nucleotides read TGTGCCTGGAGTGTATCTGTCCGAGGGATGAACACTGAAGCTTTCTTT. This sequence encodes CAWSVSVRGMNTEAFF.

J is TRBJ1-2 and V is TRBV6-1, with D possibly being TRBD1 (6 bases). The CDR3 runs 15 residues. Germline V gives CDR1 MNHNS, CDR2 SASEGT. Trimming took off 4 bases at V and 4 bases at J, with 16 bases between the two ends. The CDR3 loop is CASSGRGAPGYGYTF. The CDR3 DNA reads TGTGCCAGCAGTGGAAGGGGGGCGCCGGGCTATGGCTACACCTTC.

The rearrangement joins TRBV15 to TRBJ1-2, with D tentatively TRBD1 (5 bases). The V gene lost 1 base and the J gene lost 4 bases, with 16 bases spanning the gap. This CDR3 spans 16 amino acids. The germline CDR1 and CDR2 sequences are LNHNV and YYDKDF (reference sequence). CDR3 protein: CATSRVRDGWSYGYTF. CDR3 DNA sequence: TGTGCCACCAGCAGAGTACGGGACGGATGGTCCTATGGCTACACCTTC.

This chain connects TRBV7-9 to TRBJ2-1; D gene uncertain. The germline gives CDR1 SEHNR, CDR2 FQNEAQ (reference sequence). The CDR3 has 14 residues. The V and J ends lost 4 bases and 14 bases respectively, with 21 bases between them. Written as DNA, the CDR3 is TGTGCCAGCAGCTCCGTATGGGAAGCCAGTGCAAAGTTCTTC. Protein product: CASSSVWEASAKFF.

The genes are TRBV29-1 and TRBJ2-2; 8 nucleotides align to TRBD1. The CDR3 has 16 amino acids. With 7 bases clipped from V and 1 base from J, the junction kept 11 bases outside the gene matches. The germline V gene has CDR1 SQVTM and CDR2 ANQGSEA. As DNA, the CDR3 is TGCAGCGCCCAAATCCGGGACAGGATGAACACCGGGGAGCTGTTTTTT. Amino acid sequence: CSAQIRDRMNTGELFF.

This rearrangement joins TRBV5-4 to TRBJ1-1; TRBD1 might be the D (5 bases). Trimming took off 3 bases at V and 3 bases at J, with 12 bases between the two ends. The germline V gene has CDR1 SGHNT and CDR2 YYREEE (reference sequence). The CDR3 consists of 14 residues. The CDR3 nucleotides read TGTGCCAGCAGCTACCCCAGGGAAGACACTGAAGCTTTCTTT. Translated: CASSYPREDTEAFF.